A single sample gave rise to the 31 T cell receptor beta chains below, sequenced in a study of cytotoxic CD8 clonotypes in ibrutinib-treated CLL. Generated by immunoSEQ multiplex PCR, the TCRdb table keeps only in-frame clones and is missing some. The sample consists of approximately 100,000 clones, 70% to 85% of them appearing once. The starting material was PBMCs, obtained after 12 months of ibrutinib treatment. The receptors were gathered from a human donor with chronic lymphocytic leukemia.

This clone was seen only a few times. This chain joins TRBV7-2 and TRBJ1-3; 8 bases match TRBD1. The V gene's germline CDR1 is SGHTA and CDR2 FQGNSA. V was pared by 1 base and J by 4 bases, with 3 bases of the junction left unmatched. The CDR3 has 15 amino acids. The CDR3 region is CASSLEQGVGNTIYF. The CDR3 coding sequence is TGTGCCAGCAGCTTAGAACAGGGGGTGGGAAACACCATATATTTT.

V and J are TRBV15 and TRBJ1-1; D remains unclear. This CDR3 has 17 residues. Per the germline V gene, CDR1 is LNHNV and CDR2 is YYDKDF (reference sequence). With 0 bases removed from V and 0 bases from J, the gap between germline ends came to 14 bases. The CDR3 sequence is CATSRDLGSIMNTEAFF. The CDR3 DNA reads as TGTGCCACCAGCAGAGATCTGGGCTCGATAATGAACACTGAAGCTTTCTTT.

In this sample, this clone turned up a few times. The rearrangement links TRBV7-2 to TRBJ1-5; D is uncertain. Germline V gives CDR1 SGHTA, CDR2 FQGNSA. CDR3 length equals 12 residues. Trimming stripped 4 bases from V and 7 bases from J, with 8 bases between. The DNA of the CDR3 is TGTGCCAGCAGCTACGACCGACAGCCCCAGCATTTT. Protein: CASSYDRQPQHF.

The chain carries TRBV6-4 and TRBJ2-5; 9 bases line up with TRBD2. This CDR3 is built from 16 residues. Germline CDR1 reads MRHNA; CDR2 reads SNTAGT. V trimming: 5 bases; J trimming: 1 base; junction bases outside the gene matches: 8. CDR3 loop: CASSRVAGEPQETQYF. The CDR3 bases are TGTGCCAGCAGTCGAGTAGCGGGGGAACCCCAAGAGACCCAGTACTTC.

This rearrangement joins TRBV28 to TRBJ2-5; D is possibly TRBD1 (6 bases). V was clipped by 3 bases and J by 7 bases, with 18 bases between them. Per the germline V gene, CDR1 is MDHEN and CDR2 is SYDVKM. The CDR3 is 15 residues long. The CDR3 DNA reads TGTGCCAGCAGTTTGCCAGGGGCGGTTGGAGGGACCCAGTACTTC. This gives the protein CASSLPGAVGGTQYF.

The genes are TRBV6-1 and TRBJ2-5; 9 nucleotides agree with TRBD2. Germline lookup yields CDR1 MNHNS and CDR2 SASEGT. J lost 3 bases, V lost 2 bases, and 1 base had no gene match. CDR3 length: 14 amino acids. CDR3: CASSEPSGKETQYF. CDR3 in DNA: TGTGCCAGCAGTGAACCTAGCGGGAAAGAGACCCAGTACTTC.

The CDR3 spells CASGEVTFNEKLFF. CDR3 sequence (DNA): TGTGCCAGTGGTGAGGTCACCTTTAATGAAAAACTGTTTTTT. The V and J genes are TRBV25-1 and TRBJ1-4, with D unresolved. Looked up from germline, CDR1 is MGHDK and CDR2 is SYGVNS. This CDR3 is built from 14 residues. Between the trimmed V and J ends, which lost 9 bases and 4 bases, there was a span of 15 bases.

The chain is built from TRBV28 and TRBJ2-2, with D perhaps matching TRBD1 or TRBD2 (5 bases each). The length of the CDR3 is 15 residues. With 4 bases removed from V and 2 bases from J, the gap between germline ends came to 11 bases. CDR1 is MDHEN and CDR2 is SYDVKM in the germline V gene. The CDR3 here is CASSSGRDNTGELFF. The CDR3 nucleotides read TGTGCCAGCAGTTCGGGACGGGATAACACCGGGGAGCTGTTTTTT.

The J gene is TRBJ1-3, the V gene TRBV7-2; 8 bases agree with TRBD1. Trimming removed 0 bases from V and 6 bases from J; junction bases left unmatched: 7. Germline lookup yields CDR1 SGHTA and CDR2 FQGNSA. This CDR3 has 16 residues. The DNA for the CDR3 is TGTGCCAGCAGCTTAGCGCGTTGGACAGGGATAAACACCATATATTTT. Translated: CASSLARWTGINTIYF. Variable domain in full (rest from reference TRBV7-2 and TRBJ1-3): GAGVSQSPSNKVTEKGKDVELRCDPISGHTALYWYRQSLGQGLEFLIYFQGNSAPDKSGLPSDRFSAERTGGSVSTLTIQRTQQEDSAVYLCASSLARWTGINTIYFGEGSWLTVV.

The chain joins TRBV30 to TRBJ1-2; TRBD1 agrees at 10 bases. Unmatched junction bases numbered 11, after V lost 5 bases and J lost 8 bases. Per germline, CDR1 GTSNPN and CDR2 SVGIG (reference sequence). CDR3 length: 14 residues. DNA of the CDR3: TGTGCCTGGCACAAGGGACAGGGGCTGGGCGGCTACACCTTC. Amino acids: CAWHKGQGLGGYTF. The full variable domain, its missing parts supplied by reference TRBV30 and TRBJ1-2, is SQTIHQWPATLVQPVGSPLSLECTVEGTSNPNLYWYRQAAGRGLQLLFYSVGIGQISSEVPQNLSASRPQDRQFILSSKKLLLSDSGFYLCAWHKGQGLGGYTFGSGTRLTVV.

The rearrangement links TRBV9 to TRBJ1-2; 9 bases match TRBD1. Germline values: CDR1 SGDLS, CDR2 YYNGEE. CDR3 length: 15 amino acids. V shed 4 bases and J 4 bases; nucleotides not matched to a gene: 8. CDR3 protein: CASSSGTGTPYGYTF. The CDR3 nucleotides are TGTGCCAGCAGCTCGGGGACAGGGACTCCCTATGGCTACACCTTC.

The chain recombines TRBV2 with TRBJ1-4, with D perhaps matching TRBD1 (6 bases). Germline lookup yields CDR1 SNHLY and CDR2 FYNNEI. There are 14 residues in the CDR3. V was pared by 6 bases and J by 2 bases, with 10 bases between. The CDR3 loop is CASRYRATNEKLFF. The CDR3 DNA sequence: TGTGCCAGCAGGTACAGGGCGACTAATGAAAAACTGTTTTTT.

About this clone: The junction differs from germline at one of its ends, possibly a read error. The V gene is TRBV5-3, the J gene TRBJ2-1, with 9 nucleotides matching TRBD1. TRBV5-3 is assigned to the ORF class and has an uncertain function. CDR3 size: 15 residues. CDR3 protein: CASSYRDRDFGEQFF. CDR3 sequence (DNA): TGTGCCAGCAGCTACCGGGACAGGGATTTTGGTGAGCAGTTCTTC.

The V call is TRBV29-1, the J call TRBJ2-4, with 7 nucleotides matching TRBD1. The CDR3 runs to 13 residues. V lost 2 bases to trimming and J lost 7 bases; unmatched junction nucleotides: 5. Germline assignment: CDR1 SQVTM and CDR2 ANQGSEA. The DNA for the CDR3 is TGCAGCGTTGAAAAGACAGGGATGAACATTCAGTACTTC. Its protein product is CSVEKTGMNIQYF.

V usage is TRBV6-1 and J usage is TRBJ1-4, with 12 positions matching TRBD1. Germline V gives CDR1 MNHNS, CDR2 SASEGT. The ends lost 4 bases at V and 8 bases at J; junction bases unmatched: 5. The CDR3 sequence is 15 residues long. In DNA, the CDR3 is TGTGCCAGCAGTGCCACCGGGACAGGGGGCGAAAAACTGTTTTTT. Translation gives CASSATGTGGEKLFF.

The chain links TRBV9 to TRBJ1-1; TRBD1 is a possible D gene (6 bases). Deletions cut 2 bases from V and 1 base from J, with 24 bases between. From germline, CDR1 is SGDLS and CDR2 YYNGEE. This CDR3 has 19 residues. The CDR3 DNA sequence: TGTGCCAGCAGCGTTTTCACCGCCCAGGGGAGCAACGGGAACACTGAAGCTTTCTTT. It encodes CASSVFTAQGSNGNTEAFF.

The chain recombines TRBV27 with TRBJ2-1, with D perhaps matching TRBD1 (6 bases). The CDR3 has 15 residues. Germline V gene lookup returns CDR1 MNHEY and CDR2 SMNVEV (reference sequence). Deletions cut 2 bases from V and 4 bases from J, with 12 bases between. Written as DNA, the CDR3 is TGTGCCAGCAGTTTACTGGGGGCCGAGTACAATGAGCAGTTCTTC. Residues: CASSLLGAEYNEQFF.

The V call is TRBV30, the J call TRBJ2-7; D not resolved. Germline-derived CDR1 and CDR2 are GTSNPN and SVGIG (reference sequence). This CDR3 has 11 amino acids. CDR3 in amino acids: CACNPHNEQYF. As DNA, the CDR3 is TGTGCGTGTAACCCCCATAACGAGCAGTACTTC.

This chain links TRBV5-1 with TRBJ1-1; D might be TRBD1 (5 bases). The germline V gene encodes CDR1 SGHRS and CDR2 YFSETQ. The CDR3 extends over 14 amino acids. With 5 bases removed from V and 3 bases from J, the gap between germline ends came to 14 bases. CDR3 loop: CASRIIGGDTEAFF. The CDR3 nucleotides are TGCGCCAGCAGAATAATTGGGGGAGACACTGAAGCTTTCTTT.

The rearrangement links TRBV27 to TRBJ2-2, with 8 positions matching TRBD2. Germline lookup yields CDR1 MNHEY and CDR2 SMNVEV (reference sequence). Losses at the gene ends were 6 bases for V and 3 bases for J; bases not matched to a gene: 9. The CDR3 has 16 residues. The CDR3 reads CASRLAGGHYTGELFF. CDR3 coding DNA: TGTGCCAGCAGGTTGGCGGGGGGCCATTACACCGGGGAGCTGTTTTTT.

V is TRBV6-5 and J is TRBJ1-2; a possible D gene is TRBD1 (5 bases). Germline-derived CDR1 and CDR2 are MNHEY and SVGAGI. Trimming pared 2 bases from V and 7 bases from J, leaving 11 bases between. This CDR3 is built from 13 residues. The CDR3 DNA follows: TGTGCCAGCAGTTACGGGGGGGTTGGTGGCTACACCTTC. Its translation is CASSYGGVGGYTF.

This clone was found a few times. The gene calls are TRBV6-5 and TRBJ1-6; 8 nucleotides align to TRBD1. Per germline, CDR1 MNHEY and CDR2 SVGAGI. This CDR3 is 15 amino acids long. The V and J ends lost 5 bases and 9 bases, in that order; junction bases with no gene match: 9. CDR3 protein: CASSIQGAISSPLHF. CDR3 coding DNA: TGTGCCAGCAGTATCCAGGGGGCTATTAGTTCACCCCTCCACTTT.

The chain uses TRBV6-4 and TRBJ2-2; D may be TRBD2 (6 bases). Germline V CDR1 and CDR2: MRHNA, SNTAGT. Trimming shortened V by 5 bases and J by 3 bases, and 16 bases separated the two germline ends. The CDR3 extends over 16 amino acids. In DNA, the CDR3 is TGTGCCAGCAGTCCCGGGGGTGGACGGGACACCGGGGAGCTGTTTTTT. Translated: CASSPGGGRDTGELFF.

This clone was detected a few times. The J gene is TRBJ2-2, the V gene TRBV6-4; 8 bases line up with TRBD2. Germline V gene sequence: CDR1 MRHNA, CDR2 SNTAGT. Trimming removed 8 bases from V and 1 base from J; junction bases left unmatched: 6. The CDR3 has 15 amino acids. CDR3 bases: TGTGCCAGCTCAGCGGGGGCCTTGAACACCGGGGAGCTGTTTTTT. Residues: CASSAGALNTGELFF.

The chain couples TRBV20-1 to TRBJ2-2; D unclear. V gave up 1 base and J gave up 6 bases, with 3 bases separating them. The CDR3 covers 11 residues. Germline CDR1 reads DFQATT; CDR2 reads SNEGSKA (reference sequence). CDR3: CSARGSGELFF. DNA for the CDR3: TGCAGTGCTAGAGGATCCGGGGAGCTGTTTTTT.

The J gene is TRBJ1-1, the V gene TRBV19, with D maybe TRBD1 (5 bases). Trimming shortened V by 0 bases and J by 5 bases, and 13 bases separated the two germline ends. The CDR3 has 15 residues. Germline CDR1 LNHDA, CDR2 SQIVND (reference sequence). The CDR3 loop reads CASSIDPGRGTEAFF. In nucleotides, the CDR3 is TGTGCCAGTAGTATAGATCCGGGTAGGGGAACTGAAGCTTTCTTT.

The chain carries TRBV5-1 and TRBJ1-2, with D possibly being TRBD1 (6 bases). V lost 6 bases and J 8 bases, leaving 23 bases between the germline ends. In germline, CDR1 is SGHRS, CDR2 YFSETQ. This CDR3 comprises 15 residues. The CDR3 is CASTLGGETGRGYTF. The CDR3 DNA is TGCGCCAGCACCCTTGGGGGGGAGACAGGAAGAGGCTACACCTTC.

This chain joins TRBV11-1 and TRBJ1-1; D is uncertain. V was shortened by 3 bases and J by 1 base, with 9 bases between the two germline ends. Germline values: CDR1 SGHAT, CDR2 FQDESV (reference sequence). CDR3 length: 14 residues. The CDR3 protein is CASSFSSQNTEAFF. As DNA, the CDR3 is TGTGCCAGCAGCTTTTCAAGCCAGAACACTGAAGCTTTCTTT.

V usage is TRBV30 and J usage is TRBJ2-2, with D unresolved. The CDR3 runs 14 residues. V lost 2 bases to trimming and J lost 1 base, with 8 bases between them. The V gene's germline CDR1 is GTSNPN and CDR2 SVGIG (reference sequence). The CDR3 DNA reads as TGTGCCTGGAGTACCCAGAGGAACACCGGGGAGCTGTTTTTT. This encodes CAWSTQRNTGELFF.

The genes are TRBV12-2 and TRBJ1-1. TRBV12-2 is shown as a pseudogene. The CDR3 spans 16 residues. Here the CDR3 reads CASRLGVRGVNTEAFF. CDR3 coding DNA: TGTGCAAGTCGCTTAGGCGTTAGGGGAGTGAACACTGAAGCTTTCTTT.

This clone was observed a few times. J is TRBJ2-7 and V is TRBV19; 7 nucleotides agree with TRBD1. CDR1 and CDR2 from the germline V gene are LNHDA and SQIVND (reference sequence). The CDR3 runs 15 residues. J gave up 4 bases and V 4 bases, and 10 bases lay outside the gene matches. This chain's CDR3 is CASSTTGTALYEQYF. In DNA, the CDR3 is TGTGCCAGTAGTACTACCGGGACAGCATTATACGAGCAGTACTTC.